The clone carrying this TCR beta chain was detected many times. Its antigen is as yet unknown. The sample comes from a study of blood T cells in healthy people across ages. Russia was home to the donors, healthy Caucasian individuals aged 6 to 90. Researchers report isolating at least 6.5 million PBMCs per sample. For the second PCR, which ran for about 7 to 11 cycles, a sample-barcoded 5' primer and a J-beta primer mix were used. TCRdb called the 5' RACE reads again in MiXCR, with one record for every CDR3 protein. This sample carries 250,000 to 300,000 distinct CDR3 sequences, less than 30% of them seen once, and the ten largest clones take 25% to 35%. Findings and limits, study-wide: While age rose, TCR beta diversity per million T cells dropped in a roughly linear way. Naive T cell percentage and TCR beta diversity correlated strongly.

The germline V and J ends were trimmed by 0 bases and 1 base, with 9 bases remaining between them. There are 15 residues in the CDR3. CDR1 SGHTA and CDR2 FQGTGA come from the germline V gene. This sequence joins TRBV7-3 and TRBJ1-1; D call uncertain. The sequence came from a woman in her sixties or seventies in good health. Sequenced sample: blood. This CDR3 reads CASSLTAKENTEAFF. The DNA for the CDR3 is TGTGCCAGCAGCTTAACGGCAAAAGAGAACACTGAAGCTTTCTTT.